A single sample gave rise to the 7 T cell receptor beta chains below, sequenced in a study of Ad26.COV2.S vaccination and SARS-CoV-2 variants. The assay was immunoSEQ multiplex PCR, and TCRdb's table has in-frame clones only and misses some. Among about 350,000 clones listed, about 88% were seen once. Treatment noted: around 19 received Ad26.COV2.S at low or high dose, single or two shots; roughly five received placebo; per-sample allocation not given. Sampling happened 63 days after the first vaccine or placebo injection. Sequenced here: peripheral blood, sampled in a trial of Ad26.COV2.S vaccine versus placebo. The receptors were sampled from a person between 18 and 65 years old who received the Ad26.COV2.S COVID-19 vaccine or a placebo.

V and J are TRBV7-8 and TRBJ1-5, with 7 bases aligning to TRBD1. V shed 0 bases, J shed 5 bases, and the junction held 10 bases outside the gene matches. Germline CDR1 SGHVS, CDR2 FQNEAQ. This CDR3 is 17 amino acids long. The CDR3 DNA reads as TGTGCCAGCAGCTTAGCGAGGGGACCAGGGGGATATCAGCCCCAGCATTTT. Encoded protein: CASSLARGPGGYQPQHF.

The chain has TRBV9 and TRBJ1-2, with 9 positions matching TRBD1. Germline loops: CDR1 SGDLS, CDR2 YYNGEE. The CDR3 loop spans 13 amino acids. The J segment lost 6 bases and the V segment lost 4 bases, leaving 4 bases of the junction unmatched. CDR3 DNA sequence: TGTGCCAGCAGCTGGGACAGGGACGATGGCTACACCTTC. This translates into CASSWDRDDGYTF. The full variable domain, completed using reference TRBV9 and TRBJ1-2, is DSGVTQTPKHLITATGQRVTLRCSPRSGDLSVYWYQQSLDQGLQFLIQYYNGEERAKGNILERFSAQQFPDLHSELNLSSLELGDSALYFCASSWDRDDGYTFGSGTRLTVV.

This clone occurred once. CDR3 DNA sequence: TGTGCCAGCAGTTACTTCGGCCCAAGGAATTCACCCCTCCACTTT. This gives the protein CASSYFGPRNSPLHF. The chain combines TRBV6-5 with TRBJ1-6; no definite D call. The germline V and J ends were trimmed by 1 base and 7 bases, with 11 bases remaining between them. The CDR3 is made up of 15 amino acids. CDR1 and CDR2 from the germline V gene are MNHEY and SVGAGI.

This chain connects TRBV20-1 to TRBJ1-1, with TRBD1 matching over 7 bases. The V gene end was trimmed by 3 bases and the J gene end by 4 bases; junction bases not matched to a gene: 11. CDR1 DFQATT and CDR2 SNEGSKA come from the germline V gene (reference sequence). CDR3 length: 15 residues. CDR3 DNA sequence: TGCAGTGCTAGTGCCATACAGGGGATCCGCACTGAAGCTTTCTTT. This translates into CSASAIQGIRTEAFF.

The J gene is TRBJ1-1, the V gene TRBV9, with 9 bases identical to TRBD1. The ends lost 2 bases at V and 3 bases at J; junction bases unmatched: 5. This CDR3 spans 15 amino acids. The V gene's germline CDR1 is SGDLS and CDR2 YYNGEE. As DNA, the CDR3 is TGTGCCAGCAGCGTGACAGGGGGTATCGACACTGAAGCTTTCTTT. Its protein product is CASSVTGGIDTEAFF. The full variable domain, its missing parts supplied by reference TRBV9 and TRBJ1-1, is DSGVTQTPKHLITATGQRVTLRCSPRSGDLSVYWYQQSLDQGLQFLIQYYNGEERAKGNILERFSAQQFPDLHSELNLSSLELGDSALYFCASSVTGGIDTEAFFGQGTRLTVV.

This chain uses TRBV7-9 with TRBJ2-7; TRBD1 matches at 7 bases. In germline, CDR1 is SEHNR, CDR2 FQNEAQ (reference sequence). The trim removed 1 base at V and 2 bases at J, leaving 5 bases unmatched. The CDR3 runs 15 residues. The DNA of the CDR3 is TGTGCCAGCAGCTTAGGACAGGGTGTAACCTACGAGCAGTACTTC. Encoded protein: CASSLGQGVTYEQYF.

The chain links TRBV20-1 to TRBJ1-2, with a possible D match to TRBD1 (5 bases). With 3 bases removed from V and 0 bases from J, the gap between germline ends came to 11 bases. The CDR3 consists of 14 residues. Germline V CDR1 and CDR2: DFQATT, SNEGSKA (reference sequence). As DNA, the CDR3 is TGCAGTGCTAGTAGAGGGGATGCTAACTATGGCTACACCTTC. Translation gives CSASRGDANYGYTF.